These 10 T cell receptor beta chains were sequenced from one sample in a study of T cell clonality in common variable immunodeficiency. Profiling relied on immunoSEQ multiplex PCR, and the TCRdb table lists in-frame clones only, not all of them. The sample contains approximately 58,000 clones, none of them singletons. Sequenced sample: peripheral blood mononuclear cells. All receptors derive from a person aged 18 to 75 in good health.

This clone has ten or more counts. The missing CDR3 end, 3 residues past where the read stops, is filled in from the germline J gene. The chain couples TRBV24-1 to TRBJ2-1; TRBD2 aligns across 7 bases. The germline CDR1 and CDR2 sequences are KGHDR and SFDVKD. The ends lost 2 bases at V and 4 bases at J; junction bases unmatched: 7. The CDR3 has 16 residues. The CDR3 bases that were read are TGTGCCACCAGTGATTCTACCGGGACTACATACAATGAG. This gives the protein CATSDSTGTTYNE. The whole CDR3 protein reads CATSDSTGTTYNEQFF.

This clone was seen only a few times. The read comes to an end 3 residues before the CDR3 does, leaving the germline J gene to fill in the end. The chain carries TRBV5-5 and TRBJ2-7; D is uncertain. Between the trimmed V and J ends, which lost 5 bases and 6 bases, there was a span of 21 bases. The CDR3 is 15 residues long. Germline CDR1 reads SGHKS; CDR2 reads YYEKEE (reference sequence). The CDR3: CASRAAMVGPFEQYF. Incomplete CDR3 DNA: TGTGCCAGCAGGGCGGCCATGGTAGGCCCCTTCGAG.

Ten or more counts support this clone. The read halts 3 residues ahead of the CDR3 end, with the missing end drawn from the germline J gene. V and J are TRBV20-1 and TRBJ2-3, with 9 bases identical to TRBD2. The J segment lost 2 bases and the V segment lost 8 bases, leaving 11 bases of the junction unmatched. This CDR3 has 15 residues. The germline gives CDR1 DFQATT, CDR2 SNEGSKA (reference sequence). The CDR3 protein is CSTYGSGRYTDTQYF. The sequenced part of the CDR3 DNA is TGCAGTACCTACGGGAGCGGGAGGTACACAGATACG.

This clone was detected many times. The read terminates 3 residues ahead of where the CDR3 ends, so the germline J gene completes it. The genes are TRBV18 and TRBJ2-2; TRBD2 is a possible D gene (5 bases). Germline-derived CDR1 and CDR2 are KGHSH and LQKENI. The CDR3 spans 14 residues. The germline V and J ends were trimmed by 6 bases and 6 bases, with 14 bases remaining between them. Incomplete CDR3 DNA: TGTGCCAGCTCCCCCAGAGCGGAGGCCGGGGAG. It codes for CASSPRAEAGE. From start to end, the CDR3 is CASSPRAEAGELFF.

This clone has at least ten counts. The read falls 3 residues short of the CDR3 end, and the missing part is taken from the germline J gene. The chain has TRBV20-1 and TRBJ1-1; TRBD1 aligns across 8 bases. Germline V CDR1 and CDR2: DFQATT, SNEGSKA (reference sequence). This CDR3 is built from 14 residues. The trim removed 0 bases at V and 6 bases at J, leaving 6 bases unmatched. The covered CDR3 bases are TGCAGTGCTAGAGAACCGGACAGGGCCGCTGAA. Protein: CSAREPDRAAE. The CDR3, in full, reads CSAREPDRAAEAFF.

This clone was detected ten times or more. The sequenced fragment ends 3 residues before the CDR3 boundary, so the rest is inferred from the germline J gene. The sample holds other DNA sequences that translate to the same CDR3. The V and J genes are TRBV15 and TRBJ1-1; D gene uncertain. With 0 bases removed from V and 2 bases from J, the gap between germline ends came to 13 bases. Germline V CDR1 and CDR2: LNHNV, YYDKDF (reference sequence). CDR3 size: 16 residues. The CDR3 sequence: CATSRDLGRLNTEAFF. The sequenced part of the CDR3 DNA is TGTGCCACCAGCAGAGATCTGGGCAGGCTAAACACTGAA. Drawing the rest from reference TRBV15 and TRBJ1-1, the complete variable domain is DAMVIQNPRYQVTQFGKPVTLSCSQTLNHNVMYWYQQKSSQAPKLLFHYYDKDFNNEADTPDNFQSRRPNTSFCFLDIRSPGLGDTAMYLCATSRDLGRLNTEAFFGQGTRLTVV.

In this sample, this clone turned up many times. The CDR3 bases that were read are TGTGCCAGCAGCTTAATAGCGTCGAACACCGGGGAG. Translation: CASSLIASNTGE. In full, the CDR3 is CASSLIASNTGELFF. This sequence joins TRBV7-6 and TRBJ2-2; tentative D call: TRBD2 (5 bases). Sequencing ends 3 residues short of the CDR3 end; the germline J gene provides the rest. This CDR3 contains 15 residues. V gave up 2 bases and J gave up 0 bases, with 7 bases separating them. The germline V gene has CDR1 SGHVS and CDR2 FNYEAQ. The full variable domain, with the rest looked up from reference TRBV7-6 and TRBJ2-2, is GAGVSQSPRYKVTKRGQDVALRCDPISGHVSLYWYRQALGQGPEFLTYFNYEAQQDKSGLPNDRFSAERPEGSISTLTIQRTEQRDSAMYRCASSLIASNTGELFFGEGSRLTVL.

This clone has ten or more counts. Incomplete CDR3 DNA: TGTGCCAGTAGTTCGCGACAGGGACGGACTGAA. Protein sequence: CASSSRQGRTE. The full CDR3 sequence reads CASSSRQGRTEAFF. The V call is TRBV19, the J call TRBJ1-1; 7 bases fit TRBD1. The CDR3 end lies 3 residues beyond the end of the read and is filled in from the germline J gene. The V gene's germline CDR1 is LNHDA and CDR2 SQIVND (reference sequence). The junction had 8 bases not matched to a gene; V was cut back by 5 bases and J by 5 bases. The CDR3 contains 14 residues.

This clone has more than one count but fewer than ten. The CDR3 end lies 3 residues beyond the end of the read and is filled in from the germline J gene. The rearrangement uses TRBV2 and TRBJ1-1; D possibly corresponds to TRBD1 (5 bases). V lost 8 bases, J lost 2 bases, and 12 bases lay in between. The CDR3 loop spans 13 amino acids. The germline V gene encodes CDR1 SNHLY and CDR2 FYNNEI. The CDR3 DNA, read in part, is TGTGCCAGCGGGGCAGGGATAAACACTGAA. Residues: CASGAGINTE. The complete CDR3 sequence is CASGAGINTEAFF. Supplemented by reference TRBV2 and TRBJ1-1, the full variable domain reads EPEVTQTPSHQVTQMGQEVILRCVPISNHLYFYWYRQILGQKVEFLVSFYNNEISEKSEIFDDQFSVERPDGSNFTLKIRSTKLEDSAMYFCASGAGINTEAFFGQGTRLTVV.

This clone came up many times. The CDR3 end is not reached by the read, which stops 3 residues before it; the germline J gene fills it in. The chain uses TRBV18 and TRBJ2-5, with D possibly TRBD1 on 5 matching bases. Trimming removed 2 bases at V and 1 base at J, with 8 bases between. This CDR3 has 14 amino acids. Germline CDR1 KGHSH, CDR2 LQKENI. Incomplete CDR3 DNA: TGTGCCAGCTCACCAAACCAGGGCCAAGAGACC. Encoded protein: CASSPNQGQET. The CDR3 as a whole reads CASSPNQGQETQYF.